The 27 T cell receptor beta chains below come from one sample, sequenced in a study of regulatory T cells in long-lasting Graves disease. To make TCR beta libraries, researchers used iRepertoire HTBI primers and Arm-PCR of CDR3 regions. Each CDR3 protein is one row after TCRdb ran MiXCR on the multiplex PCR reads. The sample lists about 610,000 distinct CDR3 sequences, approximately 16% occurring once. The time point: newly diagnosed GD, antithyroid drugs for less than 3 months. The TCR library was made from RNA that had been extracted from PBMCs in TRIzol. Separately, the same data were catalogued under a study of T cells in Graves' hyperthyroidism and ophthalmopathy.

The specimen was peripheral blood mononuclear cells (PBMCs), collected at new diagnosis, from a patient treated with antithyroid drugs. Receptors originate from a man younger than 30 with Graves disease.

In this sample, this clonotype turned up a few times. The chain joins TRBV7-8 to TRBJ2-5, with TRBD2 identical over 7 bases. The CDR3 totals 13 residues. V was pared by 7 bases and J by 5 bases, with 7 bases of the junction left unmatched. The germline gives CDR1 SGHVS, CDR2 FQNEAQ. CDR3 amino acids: CASTHTSVETQYF. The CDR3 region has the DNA TGTGCCAGCACCCATACTAGCGTCGAGACCCAGTACTTC.

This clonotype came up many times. The CDR3 sequence is CASSAGQFEGSETQYF. CDR3 bases: TGTGCCAGCAGCGCCGGACAGTTTGAGGGATCAGAGACCCAGTACTTC. This chain links TRBV5-5 with TRBJ2-5; D is possibly TRBD1 (6 bases). Trimming stripped 4 bases from V and 4 bases from J, with 20 bases between. Germline CDR1 and CDR2: SGHKS and YYEKEE (reference sequence). The CDR3 consists of 16 residues.

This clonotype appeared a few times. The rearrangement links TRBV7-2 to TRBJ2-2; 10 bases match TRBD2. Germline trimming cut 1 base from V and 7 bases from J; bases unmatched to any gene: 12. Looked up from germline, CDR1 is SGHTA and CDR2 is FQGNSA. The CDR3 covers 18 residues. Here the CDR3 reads CASSLVVLSGREIGELFF. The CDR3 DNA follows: TGTGCCAGCAGCTTAGTCGTCTTGAGCGGGAGGGAGATCGGGGAGCTGTTTTTT.

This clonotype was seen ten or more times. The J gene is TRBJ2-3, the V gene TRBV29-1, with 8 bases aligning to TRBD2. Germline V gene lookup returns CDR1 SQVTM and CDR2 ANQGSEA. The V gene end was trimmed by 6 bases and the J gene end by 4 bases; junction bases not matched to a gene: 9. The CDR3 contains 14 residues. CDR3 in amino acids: CSVASGRESDTQYF. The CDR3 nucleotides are TGCAGCGTCGCAAGCGGGAGAGAATCAGATACGCAGTATTTT.

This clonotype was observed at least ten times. DNA of the CDR3: TGTGCCAGCAGCCATCTGACAGGGGGCTCCTACAATGAGCAGTTCTTC. Translation: CASSHLTGGSYNEQFF. V and J are TRBV12-3 or TRBV12-4 and TRBJ2-1; 9 nucleotides match TRBD1. The CDR3 runs 16 residues. The V and J ends lost 6 bases and 0 bases, in that order; junction bases with no gene match: 6.

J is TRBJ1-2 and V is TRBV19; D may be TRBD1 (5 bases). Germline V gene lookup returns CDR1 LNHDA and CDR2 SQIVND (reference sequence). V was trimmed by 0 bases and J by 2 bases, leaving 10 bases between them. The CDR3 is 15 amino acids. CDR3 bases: TGTGCCAGTAGTATAGAGGGGCACAGAAACTATGGCTACACCTTC. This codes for CASSIEGHRNYGYTF. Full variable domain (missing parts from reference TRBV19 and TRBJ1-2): DGGITQSPKYLFRKEGQNVTLSCEQNLNHDAMYWYRQDPGQGLRLIYYSQIVNDFQKGDIAEGYSVSREKKESFPLTVTSAQKNPTAFYLCASSIEGHRNYGYTFGSGTRLTVV.

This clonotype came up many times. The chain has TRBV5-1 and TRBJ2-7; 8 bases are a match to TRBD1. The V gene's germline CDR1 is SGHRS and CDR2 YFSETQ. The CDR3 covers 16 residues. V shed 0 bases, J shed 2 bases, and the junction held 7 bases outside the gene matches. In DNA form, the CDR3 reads TGCGCCAGCAGCTTGGGTGGACAGGGCCTAGCCTACGAGCAGTACTTC. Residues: CASSLGGQGLAYEQYF.

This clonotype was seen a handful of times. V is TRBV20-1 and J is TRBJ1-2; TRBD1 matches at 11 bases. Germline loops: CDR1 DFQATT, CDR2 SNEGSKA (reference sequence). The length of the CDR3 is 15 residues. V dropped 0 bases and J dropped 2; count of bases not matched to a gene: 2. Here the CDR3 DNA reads TGCAGTGCTAGAGATCGGGACAGGGGGAACTATGGCTACACCTTC. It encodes CSARDRDRGNYGYTF.

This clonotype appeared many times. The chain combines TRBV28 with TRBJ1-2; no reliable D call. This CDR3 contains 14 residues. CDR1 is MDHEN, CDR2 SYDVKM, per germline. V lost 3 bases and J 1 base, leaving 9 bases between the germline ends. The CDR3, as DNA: TGTGCCAGCAGTTTGGAAGGGCTTAACTATGGCTACACCTTC. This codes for CASSLEGLNYGYTF.

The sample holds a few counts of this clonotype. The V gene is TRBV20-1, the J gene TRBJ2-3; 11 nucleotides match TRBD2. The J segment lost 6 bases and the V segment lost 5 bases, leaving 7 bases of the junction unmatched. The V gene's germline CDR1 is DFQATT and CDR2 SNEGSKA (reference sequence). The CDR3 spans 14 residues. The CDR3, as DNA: TGCAGTGCTCCACTAGCGGGAGAGGGGGATACGCAGTATTTT. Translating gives CSAPLAGEGDTQYF.

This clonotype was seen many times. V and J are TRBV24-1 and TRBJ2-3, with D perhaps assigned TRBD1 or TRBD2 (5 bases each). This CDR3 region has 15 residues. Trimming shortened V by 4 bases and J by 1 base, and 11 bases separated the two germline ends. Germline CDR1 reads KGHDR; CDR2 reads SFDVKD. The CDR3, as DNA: TGTGCCACCAGTGAGCCAGGGAGTGGCACAGATACGCAGTATTTT. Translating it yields CATSEPGSGTDTQYF.

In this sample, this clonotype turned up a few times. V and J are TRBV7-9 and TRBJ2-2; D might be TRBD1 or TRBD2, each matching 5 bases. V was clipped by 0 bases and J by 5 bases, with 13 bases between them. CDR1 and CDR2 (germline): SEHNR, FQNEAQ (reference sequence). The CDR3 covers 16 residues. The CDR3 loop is CASSLAGGVGTGELFF. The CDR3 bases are TGTGCCAGCAGCTTAGCTGGGGGAGTGGGGACCGGGGAGCTGTTTTTT.

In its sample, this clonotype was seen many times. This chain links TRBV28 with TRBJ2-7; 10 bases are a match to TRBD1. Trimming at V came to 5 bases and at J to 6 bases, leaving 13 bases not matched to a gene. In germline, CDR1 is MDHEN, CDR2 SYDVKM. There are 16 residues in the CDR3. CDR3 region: CASSIQRGTGAGEQYF. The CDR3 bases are TGTGCCAGCAGTATCCAACGGGGGACAGGGGCGGGCGAGCAGTACTTC.

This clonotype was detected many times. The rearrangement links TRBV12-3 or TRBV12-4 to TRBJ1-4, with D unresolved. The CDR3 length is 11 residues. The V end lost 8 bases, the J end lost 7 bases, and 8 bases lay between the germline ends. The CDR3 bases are TGTGCCAGCGTCGATAGTGAAAAACTGTTTTTT. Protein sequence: CASVDSEKLFF.

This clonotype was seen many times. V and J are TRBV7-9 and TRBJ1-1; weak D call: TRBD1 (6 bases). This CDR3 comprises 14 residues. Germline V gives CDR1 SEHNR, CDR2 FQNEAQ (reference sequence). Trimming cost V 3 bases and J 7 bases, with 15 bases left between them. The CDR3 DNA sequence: TGTGCCAGCAGCTTTTACACCGGGACAAATGAAGCTTTCTTT. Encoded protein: CASSFYTGTNEAFF.

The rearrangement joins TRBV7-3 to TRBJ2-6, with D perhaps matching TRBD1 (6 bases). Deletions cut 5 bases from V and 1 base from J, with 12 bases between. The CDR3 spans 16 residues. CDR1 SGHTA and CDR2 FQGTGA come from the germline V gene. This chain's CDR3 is CASSPHRESGANVLTF. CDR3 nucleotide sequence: TGTGCCAGCAGCCCCCACAGGGAGTCTGGGGCCAACGTCCTGACTTTC.

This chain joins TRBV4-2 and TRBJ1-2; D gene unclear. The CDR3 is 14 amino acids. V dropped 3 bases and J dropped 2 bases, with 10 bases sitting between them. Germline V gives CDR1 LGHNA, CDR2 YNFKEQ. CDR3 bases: TGTGCCAGCAGCCACCCGACCGCCAACTATGGCTACACCTTC. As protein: CASSHPTANYGYTF.

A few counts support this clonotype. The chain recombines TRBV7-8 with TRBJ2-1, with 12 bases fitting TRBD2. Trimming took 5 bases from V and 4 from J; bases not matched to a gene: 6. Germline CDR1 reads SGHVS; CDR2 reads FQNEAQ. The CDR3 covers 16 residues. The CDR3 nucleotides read TGTGCCAGCAGCCAACAAGGGACTAGCGGGTACAATGAGCAGTTCTTC. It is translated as CASSQQGTSGYNEQFF.

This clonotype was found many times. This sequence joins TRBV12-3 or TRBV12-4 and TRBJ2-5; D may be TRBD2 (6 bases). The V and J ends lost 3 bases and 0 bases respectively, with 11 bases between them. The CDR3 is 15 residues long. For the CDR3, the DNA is TGTGCCAGCAGTTTCGGCGGGGCCGACCAAGAGACCCAGTACTTC. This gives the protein CASSFGGADQETQYF.

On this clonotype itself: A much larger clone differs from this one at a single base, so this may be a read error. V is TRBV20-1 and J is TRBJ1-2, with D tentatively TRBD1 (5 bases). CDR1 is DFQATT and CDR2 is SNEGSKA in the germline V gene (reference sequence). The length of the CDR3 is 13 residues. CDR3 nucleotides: TGCAGTGCTACCCACCAGGGCTCTGGTGGCTGCACCTTC. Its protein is CSATHQGSGGCTF.

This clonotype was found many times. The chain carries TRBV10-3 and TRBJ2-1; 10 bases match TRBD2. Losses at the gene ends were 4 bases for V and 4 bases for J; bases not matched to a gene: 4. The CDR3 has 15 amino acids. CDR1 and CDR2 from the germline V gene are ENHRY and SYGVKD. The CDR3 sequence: CAISGEREGYNEQFF. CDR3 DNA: TGTGCCATCAGTGGGGAGCGGGAGGGGTACAATGAGCAGTTCTTC.

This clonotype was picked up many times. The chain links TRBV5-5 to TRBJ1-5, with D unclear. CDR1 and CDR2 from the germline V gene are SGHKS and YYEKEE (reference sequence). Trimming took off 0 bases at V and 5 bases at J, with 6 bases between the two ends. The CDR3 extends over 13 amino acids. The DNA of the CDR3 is TGTGCCAGCAGCTTGGTTGCGGATCAGCCCCAGCATTTT. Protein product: CASSLVADQPQHF.

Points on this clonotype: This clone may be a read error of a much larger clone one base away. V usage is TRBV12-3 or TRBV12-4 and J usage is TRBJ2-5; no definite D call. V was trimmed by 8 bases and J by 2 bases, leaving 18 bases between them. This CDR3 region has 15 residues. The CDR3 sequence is CASRAPRVLQETQYF. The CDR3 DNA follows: TGTGCCAGCCGTGCCCCACGGGTTTTACAAGAGACCCAGTACTTC.

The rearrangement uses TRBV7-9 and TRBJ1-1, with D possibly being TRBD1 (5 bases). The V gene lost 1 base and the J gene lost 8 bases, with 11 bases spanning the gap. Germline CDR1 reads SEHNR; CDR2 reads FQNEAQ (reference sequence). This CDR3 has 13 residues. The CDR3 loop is CASSLGWRGEAFF. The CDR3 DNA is TGTGCCAGCAGCTTAGGTTGGAGGGGAGAAGCTTTCTTT.

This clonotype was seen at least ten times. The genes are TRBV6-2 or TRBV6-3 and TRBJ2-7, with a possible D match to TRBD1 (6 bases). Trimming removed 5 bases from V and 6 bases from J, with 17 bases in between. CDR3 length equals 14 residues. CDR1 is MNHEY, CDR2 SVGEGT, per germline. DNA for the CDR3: TGTGCCAGCAGTCCCGGGACACACAGAGGCGAGCAGTACTTC. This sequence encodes CASSPGTHRGEQYF.

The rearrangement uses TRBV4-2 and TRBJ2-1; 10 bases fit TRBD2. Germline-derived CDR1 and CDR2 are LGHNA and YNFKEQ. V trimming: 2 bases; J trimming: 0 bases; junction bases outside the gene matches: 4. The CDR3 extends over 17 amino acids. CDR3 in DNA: TGTGCCAGCAGCCAACATAGGACTAGCGGCTCCTACAATGAGCAGTTCTTC. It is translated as CASSQHRTSGSYNEQFF.

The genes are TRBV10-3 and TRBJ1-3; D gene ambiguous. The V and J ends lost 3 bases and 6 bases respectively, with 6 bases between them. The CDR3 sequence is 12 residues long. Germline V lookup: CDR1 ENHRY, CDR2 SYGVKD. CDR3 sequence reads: CAISDPENTIYF. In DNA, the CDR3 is TGTGCCATCAGTGACCCCGAAAACACCATATATTTT.